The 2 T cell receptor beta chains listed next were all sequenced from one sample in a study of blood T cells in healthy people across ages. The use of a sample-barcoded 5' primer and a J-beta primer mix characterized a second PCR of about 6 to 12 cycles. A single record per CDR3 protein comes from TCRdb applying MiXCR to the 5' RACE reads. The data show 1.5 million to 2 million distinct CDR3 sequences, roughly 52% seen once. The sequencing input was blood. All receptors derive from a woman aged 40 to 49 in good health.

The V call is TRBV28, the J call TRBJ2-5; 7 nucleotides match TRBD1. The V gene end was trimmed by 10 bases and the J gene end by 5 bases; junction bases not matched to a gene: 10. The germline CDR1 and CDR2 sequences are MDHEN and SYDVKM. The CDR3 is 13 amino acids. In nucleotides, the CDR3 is TGTGCCACCGGACAGGCAGTATACGAGACCCAGTACTTC. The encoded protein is CATGQAVYETQYF.

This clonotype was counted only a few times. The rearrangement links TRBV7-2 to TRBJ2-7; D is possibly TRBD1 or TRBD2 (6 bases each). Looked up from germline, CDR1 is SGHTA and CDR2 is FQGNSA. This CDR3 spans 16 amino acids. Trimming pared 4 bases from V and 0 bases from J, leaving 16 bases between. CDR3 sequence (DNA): TGTGCCAGCAGCTCCCCCGGGGGCCAAATCTCCTACGAGCAGTACTTC. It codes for CASSSPGGQISYEQYF.